This T cell receptor beta chain is drawn from a study of identical twins. This clonotype was picked up many times. The target antigen is unknown. Germline-derived CDR1 and CDR2 are SGHDT and YYEEEE. Trimming took 0 bases from V and 1 from J; bases not matched to a gene: 4. This CDR3 region has 15 residues. Template switching added a universal primer site, and cDNA bore unique molecular identifiers. TCRdb recomputed calls from the 5' RACE reads with MiXCR, one row per CDR3 protein. Counted here are over 500,000 distinct CDR3 sequences, 22% occurring once; the ten biggest clones make up around 0.9%. Notes on the study in general: The study found weaker excess twin sharing in beta out-of-frame sequences.

This same sample was also part of a study on T cells expressing NK-cell markers.

V usage is TRBV5-6 and J usage is TRBJ2-7, with 7 nucleotides matching TRBD2. The receptor's source is a woman aged 18 to 35 in good health. The material sequenced was CD4+ T cells sorted from blood. The CDR3 DNA reads as TGTGCCAGCAGCTTGGTCGGGGGGAAATCCTACGAGCAGTACTTC. This sequence encodes CASSLVGGKSYEQYF.